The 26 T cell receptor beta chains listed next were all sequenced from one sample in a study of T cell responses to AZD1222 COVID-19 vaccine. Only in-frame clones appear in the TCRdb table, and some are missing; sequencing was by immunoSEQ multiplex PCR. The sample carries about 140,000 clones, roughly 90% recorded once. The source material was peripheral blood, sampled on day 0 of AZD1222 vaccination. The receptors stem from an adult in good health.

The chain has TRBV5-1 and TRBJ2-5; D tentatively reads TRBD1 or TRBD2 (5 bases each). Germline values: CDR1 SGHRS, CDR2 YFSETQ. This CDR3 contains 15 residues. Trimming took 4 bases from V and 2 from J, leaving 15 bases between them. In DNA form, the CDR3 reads TGCGCCAGCAGCGGCGCCGGGACCGGACAAGAGACCCAGTACTTC. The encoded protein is CASSGAGTGQETQYF. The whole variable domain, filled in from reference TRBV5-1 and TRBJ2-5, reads KAGVTQTPRYLIKTRGQQVTLSCSPISGHRSVSWYQQTPGQGLQFLFEYFSETQRNKGNFPGRFSGRQFSNSRSEMNVSTLELGDSALYLCASSGAGTGQETQYFGPGTRLLVL.

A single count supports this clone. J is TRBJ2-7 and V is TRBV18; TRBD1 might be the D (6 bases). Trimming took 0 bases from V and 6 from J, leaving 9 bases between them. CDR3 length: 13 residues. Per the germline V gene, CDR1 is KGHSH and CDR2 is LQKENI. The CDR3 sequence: CASSPPGTFEQYF. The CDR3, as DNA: TGTGCCAGCTCACCACCCGGGACATTCGAGCAGTACTTC.

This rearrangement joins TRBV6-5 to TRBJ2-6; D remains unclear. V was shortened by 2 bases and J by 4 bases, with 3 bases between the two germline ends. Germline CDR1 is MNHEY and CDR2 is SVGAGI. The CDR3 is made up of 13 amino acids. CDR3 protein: CASSYPGANVLTF. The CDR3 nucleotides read TGTGCCAGCAGTTACCCGGGGGCCAACGTCCTGACTTTC.

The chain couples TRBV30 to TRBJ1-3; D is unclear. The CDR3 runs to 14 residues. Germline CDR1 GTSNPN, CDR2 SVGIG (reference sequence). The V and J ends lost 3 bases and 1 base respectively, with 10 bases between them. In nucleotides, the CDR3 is TGTGCCTGGAGACGCGTATCGTCTGGAAACACCATATATTTT. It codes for CAWRRVSSGNTIYF.

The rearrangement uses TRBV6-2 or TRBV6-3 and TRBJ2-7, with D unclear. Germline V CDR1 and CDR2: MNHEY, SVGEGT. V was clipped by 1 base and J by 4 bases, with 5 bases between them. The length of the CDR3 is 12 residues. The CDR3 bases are TGTGCCAGCAGTTACTATATGTACGAGCAGTACTTC. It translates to CASSYYMYEQYF.

The DNA for the CDR3 is TGTGCCAGTAGTATAACGAGCGGGAGGCGGGAGGAGACCCAGTACTTC. Amino acid sequence: CASSITSGRREETQYF. The rearrangement links TRBV19 to TRBJ2-5; the match to TRBD2 covers 9 bases. The length of the CDR3 is 16 residues. Unmatched junction bases numbered 9, after V lost 2 bases and J lost 5 bases. CDR1 is LNHDA and CDR2 is SQIVND in the germline V gene (reference sequence).

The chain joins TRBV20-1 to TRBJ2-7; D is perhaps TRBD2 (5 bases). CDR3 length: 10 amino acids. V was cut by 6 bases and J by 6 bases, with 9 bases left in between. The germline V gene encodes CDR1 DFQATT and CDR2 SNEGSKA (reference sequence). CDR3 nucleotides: TGCAGTGCGGAGGACGTCGAGCAGTACTTC. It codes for CSAEDVEQYF.

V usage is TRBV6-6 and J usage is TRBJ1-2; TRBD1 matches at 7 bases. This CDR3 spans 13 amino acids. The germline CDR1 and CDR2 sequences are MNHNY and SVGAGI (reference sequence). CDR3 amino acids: CVTGDLPNYGYTF. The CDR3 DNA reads TGTGTCACAGGGGACCTACCCAACTATGGCTACACCTTC.

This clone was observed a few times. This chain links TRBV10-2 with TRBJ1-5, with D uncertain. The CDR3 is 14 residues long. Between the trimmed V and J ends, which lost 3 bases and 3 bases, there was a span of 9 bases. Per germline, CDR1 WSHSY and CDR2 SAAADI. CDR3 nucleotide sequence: TGCGCCAGCAGTGAAAGCGGCACCAATCAGCCCCAGCATTTT. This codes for CASSESGTNQPQHF.

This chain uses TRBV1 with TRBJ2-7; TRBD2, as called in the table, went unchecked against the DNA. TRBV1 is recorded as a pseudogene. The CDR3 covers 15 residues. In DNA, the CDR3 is TGCACCAGCAGCCTGACTAGCGGGAGATCCTACGAGCAGTACTTC. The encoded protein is CTSSLTSGRSYEQYF.

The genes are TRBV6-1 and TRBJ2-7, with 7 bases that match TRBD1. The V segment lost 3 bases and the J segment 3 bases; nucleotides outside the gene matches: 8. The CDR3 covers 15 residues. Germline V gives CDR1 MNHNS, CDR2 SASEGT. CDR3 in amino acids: CASSEYRGLDYEQYF. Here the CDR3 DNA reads TGTGCCAGCAGTGAGTACAGGGGATTGGACTACGAGCAGTACTTC.

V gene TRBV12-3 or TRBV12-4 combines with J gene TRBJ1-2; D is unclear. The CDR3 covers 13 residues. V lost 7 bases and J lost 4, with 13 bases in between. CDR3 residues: CASTPNFSYGYTF. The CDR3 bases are TGTGCCAGCACTCCCAACTTCAGCTATGGCTACACCTTC.

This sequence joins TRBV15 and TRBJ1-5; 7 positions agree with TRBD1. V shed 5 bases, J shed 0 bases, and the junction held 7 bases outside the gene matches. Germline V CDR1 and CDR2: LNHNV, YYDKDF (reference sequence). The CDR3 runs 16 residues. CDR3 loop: CATSRRQGHSNQPQHF. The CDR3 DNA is TGTGCCACCAGCCGAAGACAGGGCCATAGCAATCAGCCCCAGCATTTT.

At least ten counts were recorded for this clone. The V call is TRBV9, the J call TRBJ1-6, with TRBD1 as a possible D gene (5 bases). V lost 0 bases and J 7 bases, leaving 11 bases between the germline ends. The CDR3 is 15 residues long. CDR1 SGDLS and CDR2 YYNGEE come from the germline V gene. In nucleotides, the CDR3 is TGTGCCAGCAGCGTAGGGGGGGACCGAAATTCACCCCTCCACTTT. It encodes CASSVGGDRNSPLHF.

The CDR3 DNA sequence: TGTGCCAGCAGCCGACAGGGGACAAATCGCGAGCAGTACTTC. Its protein is CASSRQGTNREQYF. The chain combines TRBV5-6 with TRBJ2-7, with 8 bases matching TRBD1. There are 14 residues in the CDR3. CDR1 is SGHDT, CDR2 YYEEEE, per germline. The trim removed 4 bases at V and 6 bases at J, leaving 9 bases unmatched. The complete variable domain, with remaining parts taken from reference TRBV5-6 and TRBJ2-7, reads DAGVTQSPTHLIKTRGQQVTLRCSPKSGHDTVSWYQQALGQGPQFIFQYYEEEERQRGNFPDRFSGHQFPNYSSELNVNALLLGDSALYLCASSRQGTNREQYFGPGTRLTVT.

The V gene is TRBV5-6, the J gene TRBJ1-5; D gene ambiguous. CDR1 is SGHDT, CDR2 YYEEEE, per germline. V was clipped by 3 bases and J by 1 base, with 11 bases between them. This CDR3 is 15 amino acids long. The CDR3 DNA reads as TGTGCCAGCAGCTCACTTACCTCGAGCAATCAGCCCCAGCATTTT. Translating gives CASSSLTSSNQPQHF.

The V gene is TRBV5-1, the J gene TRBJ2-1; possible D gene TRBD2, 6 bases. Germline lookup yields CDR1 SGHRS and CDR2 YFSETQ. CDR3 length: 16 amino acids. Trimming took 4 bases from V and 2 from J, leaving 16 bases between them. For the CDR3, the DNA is TGCGCCAGCAGCCCCGGTGGAGGGAGCACCTACAATGAGCAGTTCTTC. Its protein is CASSPGGGSTYNEQFF.

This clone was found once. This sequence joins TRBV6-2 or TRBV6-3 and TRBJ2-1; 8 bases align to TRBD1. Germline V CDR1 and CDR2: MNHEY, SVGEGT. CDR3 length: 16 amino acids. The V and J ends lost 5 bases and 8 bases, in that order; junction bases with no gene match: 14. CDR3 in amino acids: CASSLTRQGNYHEQFF. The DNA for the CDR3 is TGTGCCAGCAGTCTTACGAGACAGGGGAATTACCATGAGCAGTTCTTC.

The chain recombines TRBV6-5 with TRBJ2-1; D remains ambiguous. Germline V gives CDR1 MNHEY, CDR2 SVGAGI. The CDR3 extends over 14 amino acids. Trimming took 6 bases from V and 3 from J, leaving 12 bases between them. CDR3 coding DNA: TGTGCCAGCAGGGGTTCAACTTTCTACAATGAGCAGTTCTTC. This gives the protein CASRGSTFYNEQFF.

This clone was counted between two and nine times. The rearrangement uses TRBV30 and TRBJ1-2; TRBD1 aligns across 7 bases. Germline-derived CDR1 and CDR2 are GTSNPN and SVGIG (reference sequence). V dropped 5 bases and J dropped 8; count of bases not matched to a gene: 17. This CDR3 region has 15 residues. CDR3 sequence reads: CAWLPYIQGWRGYTF. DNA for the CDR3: TGTGCCTGGCTCCCCTATATACAGGGGTGGAGAGGCTACACCTTC.

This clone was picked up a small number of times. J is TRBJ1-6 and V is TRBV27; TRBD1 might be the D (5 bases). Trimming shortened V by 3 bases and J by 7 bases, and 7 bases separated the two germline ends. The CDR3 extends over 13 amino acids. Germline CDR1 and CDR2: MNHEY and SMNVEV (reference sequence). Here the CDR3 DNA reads TGTGCCAGCAGTTTGGGGGGGAATTCACCCCTCCACTTT. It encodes CASSLGGNSPLHF.

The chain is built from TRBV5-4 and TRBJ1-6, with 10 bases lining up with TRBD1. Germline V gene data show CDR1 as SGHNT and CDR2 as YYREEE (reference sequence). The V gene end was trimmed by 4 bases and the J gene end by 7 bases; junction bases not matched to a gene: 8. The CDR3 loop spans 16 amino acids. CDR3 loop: CASSGGDRGLNSPLHF. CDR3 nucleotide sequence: TGTGCCAGCAGCGGCGGTGACAGGGGGCTAAATTCACCCCTCCACTTT.

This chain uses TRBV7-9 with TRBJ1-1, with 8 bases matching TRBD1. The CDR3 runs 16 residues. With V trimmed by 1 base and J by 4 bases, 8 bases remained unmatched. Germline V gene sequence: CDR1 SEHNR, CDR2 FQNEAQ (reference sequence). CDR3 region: CASSLEGATGGTEAFF. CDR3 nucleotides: TGTGCCAGCAGCTTAGAAGGGGCTACAGGGGGCACTGAAGCTTTCTTT.

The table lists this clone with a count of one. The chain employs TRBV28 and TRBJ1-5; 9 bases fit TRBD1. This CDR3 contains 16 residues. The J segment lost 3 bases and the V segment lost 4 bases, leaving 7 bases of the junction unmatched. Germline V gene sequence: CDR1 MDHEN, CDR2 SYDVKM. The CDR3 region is CASSWGTGNDNQPQHF. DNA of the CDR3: TGTGCCAGCAGTTGGGGGACAGGGAACGACAATCAGCCCCAGCATTTT.

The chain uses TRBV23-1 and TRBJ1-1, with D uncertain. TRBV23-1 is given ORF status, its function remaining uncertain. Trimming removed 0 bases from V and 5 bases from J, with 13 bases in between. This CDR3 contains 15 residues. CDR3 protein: CASSQSGRKFTEAFF. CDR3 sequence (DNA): TGCGCCAGCAGTCAATCAGGGCGGAAATTTACTGAAGCTTTCTTT.

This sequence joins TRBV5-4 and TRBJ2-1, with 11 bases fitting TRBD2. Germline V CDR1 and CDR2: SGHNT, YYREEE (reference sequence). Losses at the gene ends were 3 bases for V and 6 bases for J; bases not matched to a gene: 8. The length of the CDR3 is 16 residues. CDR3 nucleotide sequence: TGTGCCAGCAGCTGGTTACTAGCGGGAGAGGGCAATGAGCAGTTCTTC. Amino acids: CASSWLLAGEGNEQFF.